This T cell receptor (beta chain) was sequenced during a study of blood T cell repertoires in COVID-19. Study context: Two negative PCRs, clearance, or symptom resolution were required of recovered Cohort 3 donors.

CDR3 size: 14 residues. J lost 4 bases, V lost 3 bases, and 4 bases had no gene match. Germline V gene data show CDR1 as SGHNT and CDR2 as YYREEE (reference sequence). Original processing methods: Nucleated cell number was recorded as an estimate derived from reference gene primer amplification. Using immunoSEQ multiplex PCR, the repertoire was profiled, and TCRdb retains in-frame clones only, with some absent. V, J and clone size are those of that table, while D and trimming were read from the DNA. The sample includes approximately 240,000 clones, approximately 87% of them seen just once. The specimen was PBMCs or T cells enriched from blood (not recorded which). The chain employs TRBV5-4 and TRBJ2-5; 9 bases fit TRBD2. The source is a woman aged 50 to 60 in a cohort exposed to, infected with or recovered from COVID-19 (not recorded which). The CDR3 region has the DNA TGTGCCAGCAGCTCCCCAGCGGGGGGAGAGACCCAGTACTTC. Protein product: CASSSPAGGETQYF.